A single sample gave rise to the 11 T cell receptor beta chains below, sequenced in a study of blood T cells in healthy people across ages. PCR was performed a second time for roughly 7 to 12 cycles using a sample-barcoded 5' primer and a J-beta primer mix. TCRdb fed the 5' RACE reads into MiXCR, producing one record per CDR3 protein. The table includes 630,000 or so distinct CDR3 sequences, approximately 31% detected once. Sequencing used blood. Receptors were obtained from a woman older than 75 in good health.

A word on this clonotype: A read error is likely, as this CDR3 ends without the conserved phenylalanine or tryptophan. The rearrangement joins TRBV28 to TRBJ2-7; D assignment may be TRBD1 or TRBD2 (6 bases each). The J call is in doubt because the DNA end fits TRBJ2-4 better. Germline V gene data show CDR1 as MDHEN and CDR2 as SYDVKM. The CDR3 consists of 15 residues. The CDR3 nucleotides read TGTGCCAGCAGTTTCGGGGGCCAAGCCAAAAACATTCAGTACTCC. Its translation: CASSFGGQAKNIQYS.

This clonotype was detected many times. This chain connects TRBV4-2 to TRBJ2-7, with TRBD1 matching 7 bases. Unmatched junction bases numbered 8, after V lost 8 bases and J lost 1 base. The length of the CDR3 is 14 residues. CDR1 and CDR2 (germline): LGHNA, YNFKEQ. CDR3 region: CASSRPGGSYEQYF. DNA of the CDR3: TGTGCCAGCTCACGTCCAGGGGGATCCTACGAGCAGTACTTC.

The V and J genes are TRBV9 and TRBJ1-6; D is ambiguous. V gave up 2 bases and J gave up 8 bases, with 11 bases separating them. The CDR3 sequence is 14 residues long. Looked up from germline, CDR1 is SGDLS and CDR2 is YYNGEE. The CDR3 DNA is TGTGCCAGCAGCGTGGGTCGGAGTGATTCACCCCTCCACTTT. It encodes CASSVGRSDSPLHF.

The CDR3 loop is CASSPRTSLSGNTIYF. CDR3 bases: TGCGCCAGCAGCCCCCGGACTAGTCTCTCTGGAAACACCATATATTTT. This chain uses TRBV5-1 with TRBJ1-3; D is undetermined. V was cut by 4 bases and J by 0 bases, with 14 bases left in between. The CDR3 is 16 amino acids. The germline CDR1 and CDR2 sequences are SGHRS and YFSETQ.

This clonotype was observed many times. The rearrangement uses TRBV28 and TRBJ2-5; TRBD2 aligns across 10 bases. CDR1 is MDHEN, CDR2 SYDVKM, per germline. J gave up 0 bases and V 5 bases, and 18 bases lay outside the gene matches. The CDR3 totals 20 residues. The chain's CDR3 is CASSLSRWGSGGTYQETQYF. In DNA, the CDR3 is TGTGCCAGCAGTCTCTCCCGCTGGGGTAGCGGGGGGACCTACCAAGAGACCCAGTACTTC.

CDR3 protein: CSARGPGTSSYNEQFF. CDR3 DNA: TGCAGTGCTAGGGGCCCGGGGACTAGCTCTTACAATGAGCAGTTCTTC. The chain has TRBV20-1 and TRBJ2-1; 9 nucleotides align to TRBD2. CDR1 DFQATT and CDR2 SNEGSKA come from the germline V gene (reference sequence). This CDR3 contains 16 residues. With 3 bases clipped from V and 4 bases from J, the junction kept 10 bases outside the gene matches.

The chain carries TRBV10-3 and TRBJ1-3; D ambiguous. V was pared by 10 bases and J by 0 bases, with 19 bases between. This CDR3 is built from 16 residues. Germline CDR1 ENHRY, CDR2 SYGVKD. As DNA, the CDR3 is TGTGCCACTCTCAAGACGGGGTTACCCTCTGGAAACACCATATATTTT. This gives the protein CATLKTGLPSGNTIYF.

This clonotype was counted many times. The J gene is TRBJ2-3, the V gene TRBV6-5; 7 nucleotides align to TRBD1. Per the germline V gene, CDR1 is MNHEY and CDR2 is SVGAGI. V lost 8 bases to trimming and J lost 2 bases; unmatched junction nucleotides: 7. The CDR3 consists of 14 residues. The CDR3 reads CASHRQGFTDTQYF. In DNA, the CDR3 is TGTGCCAGCCACCGACAGGGATTCACAGATACGCAGTATTTT.

On this clonotype itself: At one boundary the junction diverges from the germline segment, which might be a read error. This chain joins TRBV6-5 and TRBJ1-1; D unclear. The CDR3 has 15 amino acids. Germline CDR1 and CDR2: MNHEY and SVGAGI. DNA for the CDR3: TGTGCCGGCAGTGGTCCTGAAGGGCGCGGCACTGAAGCTTTCTTT. This gives the protein CAGSGPEGRGTEAFF.

This clonotype appeared a few times. A much larger clone lies a single base off, so this may be a read error. The chain couples TRBV6-6 to TRBJ2-3; D gene unclear. V was shortened by 6 bases and J by 5 bases, with 9 bases between the two germline ends. CDR1 and CDR2 (germline): MNHNY, SVGAGI (reference sequence). The CDR3 is 12 residues long. The CDR3 loop is CASSPQRDTQYF. The CDR3 DNA follows: TGTGCCAGCAGCCCCCAGCGAGATACGCAGTATTTT.

In its sample, this clonotype was seen many times. The chain combines TRBV5-1 with TRBJ2-7; 8 bases agree with TRBD2. The CDR3 extends over 16 amino acids. Germline V gene lookup returns CDR1 SGHRS and CDR2 YFSETQ. V trimming: 3 bases; J trimming: 6 bases; junction bases outside the gene matches: 14. In nucleotides, the CDR3 is TGCGCCAGCAGCTCCCTCACCAGCGGGGGAGCCTCCGAGCAGTACTTC. This translates into CASSSLTSGGASEQYF.